The 10 T cell receptor beta chains in this list originate from one sample, sequenced in a study of blood T cell repertoires in COVID-19. Repertoires were generated with immunoSEQ multiplex PCR, while TCRdb's copy carries only in-frame clones and drops some. The sample records around 99,000 clones, approximately 90% being singletons. What was sequenced was peripheral blood. These receptors were collected from a woman in her 30s with acute or convalescent COVID-19.

The chain recombines TRBV27 with TRBJ1-6; perhaps TRBD1 as D (6 bases). Trimming removed 5 bases from V and 3 bases from J, with 14 bases in between. The germline gives CDR1 MNHEY, CDR2 SMNVEV (reference sequence). The CDR3 is made up of 16 amino acids. DNA of the CDR3: TGTGCCAGCAGTCCGACACAGGGTATCTATAATTCACCCCTCCACTTT. The encoded protein is CASSPTQGIYNSPLHF.

This chain joins TRBV20-1 and TRBJ2-3; D perhaps matches TRBD2 (6 bases). Germline assignment: CDR1 DFQATT and CDR2 SNEGSKA (reference sequence). The CDR3 extends over 11 amino acids. The CDR3 reads CRAGSTDTQYF. In nucleotides, the CDR3 is TGCAGGGCGGGGAGCACAGATACGCAGTATTTT.

This clone was observed a handful of times. The chain links TRBV9 to TRBJ2-5; 9 bases fit TRBD1. The J segment lost 4 bases and the V segment lost 3 bases, leaving 16 bases of the junction unmatched. The CDR3 runs to 18 residues. CDR1 is SGDLS, CDR2 YYNGEE, per germline. The CDR3 reads CASSETGTGHGALETQYF. In DNA, the CDR3 is TGTGCCAGCAGCGAAACTGGGACAGGGCACGGCGCCTTAGAGACCCAGTACTTC. Drawing the rest from reference TRBV9 and TRBJ2-5, the complete variable domain is DSGVTQTPKHLITATGQRVTLRCSPRSGDLSVYWYQQSLDQGLQFLIQYYNGEERAKGNILERFSAQQFPDLHSELNLSSLELGDSALYFCASSETGTGHGALETQYFGPGTRLLVL.

The chain carries TRBV19 and TRBJ1-5, with D possibly matching TRBD1 (5 bases). The CDR3 contains 15 residues. Deletions cut 3 bases from V and 7 bases from J, with 16 bases between. The germline CDR1 and CDR2 sequences are LNHDA and SQIVND (reference sequence). The CDR3 DNA follows: TGTGCCAGTAGTATTGGGCAGGGCTTGAGGCAGCCCCAGCATTTT. Amino acid sequence: CASSIGQGLRQPQHF.

This sequence joins TRBV30 and TRBJ1-2; D unresolved. The CDR3 spans 12 residues. Germline V CDR1 and CDR2: GTSNPN, SVGIG (reference sequence). Trimming took 6 bases from V and 8 from J, leaving 16 bases between them. CDR3 sequence reads: CACNIRSGGYTF. CDR3 nucleotides: TGTGCCTGCAATATTAGGAGCGGGGGCTACACCTTC.

The V and J genes are TRBV10-3 and TRBJ2-5, with 10 positions matching TRBD1. The CDR3 has 14 residues. V dropped 10 bases and J dropped 3; count of bases not matched to a gene: 8. Germline CDR1 is ENHRY and CDR2 is SYGVKD. The DNA of the CDR3 is TGTGCCACCCGGGACAGGGGAGGTGAAGAGACCCAGTACTTC. Translation: CATRDRGGEETQYF.

The chain carries TRBV6-2 or TRBV6-3 and TRBJ2-1; TRBD2 matches 7 bases. V trimming: 1 base; J trimming: 5 bases; junction bases outside the gene matches: 5. Germline values: CDR1 MNHEY, CDR2 SVGEGT. The CDR3 totals 15 residues. CDR3: CASSYWEGTNNEQFF. The CDR3 DNA reads TGTGCCAGCAGTTACTGGGAGGGGACGAACAATGAGCAGTTCTTC.

This chain links TRBV27 with TRBJ2-7, with 7 nucleotides matching TRBD1. The CDR3 consists of 13 residues. Germline CDR1 is MNHEY and CDR2 is SMNVEV (reference sequence). J lost 3 bases, V lost 5 bases, and 4 bases had no gene match. The CDR3 region is CASSPTGFYEQYF. In nucleotides, the CDR3 is TGTGCCAGCAGTCCGACAGGGTTCTACGAGCAGTACTTC.

The J gene is TRBJ1-2, the V gene TRBV11-3, with 9 nucleotides matching TRBD1. Germline CDR1 SGHNT, CDR2 YENEEA. The CDR3 is 17 amino acids. Trimming cost V 5 bases and J 4 bases; bases outside gene matches: 14. DNA for the CDR3: TGTGCCAGCAGCGCCCGGGACAGGGAGGAGGTGGGCTATGGCTACACCTTC. It codes for CASSARDREEVGYGYTF.

This clone was seen a few times. The chain has TRBV7-2 and TRBJ2-7; TRBD1 matches 7 bases. Per the germline V gene, CDR1 is SGHTA and CDR2 is FQGNSA. J was trimmed by 7 bases and V by 1 base; bases with no gene match: 7. The CDR3 runs 14 residues. CDR3 residues: CASSLETGLREQYF. The CDR3, as DNA: TGTGCCAGCAGCTTAGAGACAGGGCTTCGGGAGCAGTACTTC.